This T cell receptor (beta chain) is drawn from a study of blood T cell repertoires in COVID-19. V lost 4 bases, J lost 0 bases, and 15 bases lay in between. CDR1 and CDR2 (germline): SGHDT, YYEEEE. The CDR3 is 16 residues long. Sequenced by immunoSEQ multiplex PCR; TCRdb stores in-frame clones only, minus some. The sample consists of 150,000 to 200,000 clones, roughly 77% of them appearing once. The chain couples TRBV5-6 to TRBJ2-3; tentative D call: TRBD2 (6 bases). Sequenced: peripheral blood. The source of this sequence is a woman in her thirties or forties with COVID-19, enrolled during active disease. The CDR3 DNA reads TGTGCCAGCAGCCTGGGCTTCGGGGGAAGCACAGATACGCAGTATTTT. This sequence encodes CASSLGFGGSTDTQYF.